This T cell receptor beta chain was documented in a study of tumor-infiltrating lymphocytes in primary liver carcinoma. General observations from the study: Reduced overlap was seen in tumor-adjacent and tumor-blood pairs versus tumor region pairs. No comparison of CD4+ and CD8+ repertoires was made, since the samples were bulk unsorted.

A word on this clonotype: Its antigen is unidentified. At one of its ends the junction is not consistent with the germline gene, which may arise from a read error.

Out of unsorted whole blood came the blood RNA, and germline DNA was extracted as well. Treatment-naive at the time, the patients had chronic HBV infection. The CDR3 is made up of 15 amino acids. The germline V gene has CDR1 SGHAT and CDR2 FQNNGV. Researchers generated TCR beta cDNA from roughly 500 ng of total RNA, relying on a constant-region primer. Slightly modified ARM-PCR served as the procedure for the TCR beta libraries. These libraries came from three rounds of nested multiplex PCR. TRBV1-TRBV30 forward and Cbeta reverse primers drove the first two approximately 10-cycle rounds. TCRdb ran MiXCR on the multiplex PCR reads and lists one entry per CDR3 protein. The table records 150,000 to 200,000 distinct CDR3 sequences, 60% of them present only once.

The TCR originated in a man aged 35-49 years with primary liver carcinoma and hepatitis B virus infection. The chain has TRBV11-2 and TRBJ2-5; 8 positions agree with TRBD1. Sequenced material: peripheral blood. CDR3: CANSRRPGGEETQYF. The CDR3, as DNA: TGTGCCAACAGCCGAAGACCAGGGGGCGAGGAGACCCAGTACTTC.